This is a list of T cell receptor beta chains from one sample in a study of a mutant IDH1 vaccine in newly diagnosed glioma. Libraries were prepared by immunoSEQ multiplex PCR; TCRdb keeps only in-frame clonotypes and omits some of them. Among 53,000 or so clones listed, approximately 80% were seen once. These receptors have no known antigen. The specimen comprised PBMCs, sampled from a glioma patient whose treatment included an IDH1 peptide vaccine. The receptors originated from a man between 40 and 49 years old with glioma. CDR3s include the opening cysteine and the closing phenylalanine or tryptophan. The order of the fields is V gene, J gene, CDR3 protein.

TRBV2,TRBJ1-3,CASRRIGGPYFSGNTIYF
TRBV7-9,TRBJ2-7,CATRTGGSYEQYF
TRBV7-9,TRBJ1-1,CASSHDRWNTEAFF
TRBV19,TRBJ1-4,CASSPGRGEKLFF
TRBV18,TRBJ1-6,CASSPRITNRNSPLHF
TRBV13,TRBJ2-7,CASTLGGAGYEQYF
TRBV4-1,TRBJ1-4,CASSQSGIANEKLFF
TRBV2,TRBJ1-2,CARGVGIPSYGYTF
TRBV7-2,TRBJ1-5,CASSMRQGGQPQHF
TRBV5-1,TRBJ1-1,CASTLTGGTEAFF
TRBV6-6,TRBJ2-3,CASSYRTGSTDTQYF
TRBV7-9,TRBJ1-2,CASQVRQGDYGYTF
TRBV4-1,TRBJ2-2,CASSQERTGELFF
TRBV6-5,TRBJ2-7,CASSPRVQITYEQYF
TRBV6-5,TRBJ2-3,CASSWGSDTQYF
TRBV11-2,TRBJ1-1,CASSPGTGKVTEAFF
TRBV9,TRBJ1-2,CASSVNEWEGYTF
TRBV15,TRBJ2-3,CATSRGGTSLISTDTQYF
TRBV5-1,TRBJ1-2,CASSLNGDYGYTF
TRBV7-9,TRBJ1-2,CASSPTGSGPEGYTF
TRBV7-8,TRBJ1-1,CASSAVPDGTEAFF
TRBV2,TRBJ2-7,CASSAAYEQYF
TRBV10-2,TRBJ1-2,CASTGWAGGSYGYTF
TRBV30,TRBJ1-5,CAWDRGIQPQHF
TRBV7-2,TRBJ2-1,CASTRGWRGQSEQFF
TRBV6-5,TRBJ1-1,CASSYAGGEAFF
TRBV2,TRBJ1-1,CASSAWGASEAFF
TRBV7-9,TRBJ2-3,CASSLDSSITDTQYF
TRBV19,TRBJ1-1,CASSIGPPGTEAFF
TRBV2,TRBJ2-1,CASSGSAGSSYNEQFF
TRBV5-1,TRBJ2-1,CASVLLAGENNEQFF
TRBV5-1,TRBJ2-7,CASSLSGEQYF
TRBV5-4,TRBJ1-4,CASSSGQGHEKLFF
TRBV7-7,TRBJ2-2,CASSLAGVNTGELFF
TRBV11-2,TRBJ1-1,CASSRGFPNTEAFF